This is a list of T cell receptor beta chains from one sample in a study of T-cell memory formation after mild COVID-19. TCRdb re-analysed the 5' RACE reads in MiXCR, keeping a single row per CDR3 protein. There are fewer than 50,000 distinct CDR3 sequences in the sample; roughly 7% occur only once, and approximately 1.5% lies in the top ten. Sequencing input: PBMCs or a T cell subset sorted from them (not recorded which). These receptors all stem from a man between 18 and 29 years old who had mild COVID-19 (a few samples of this study predate the infection). Cell type and time point are not known. The CDR3 runs from the conserved cysteine through the conserved F or W. A D gene is named only where the DNA matches it firmly. The size field is filled for only some rows; it gives once, few, many or a size class.

few,-,TRBV7-2,TRBJ2-5,TGTGCCAGCAGGCCTTTAAACTTCAGAGGAGAGACCCAGTACTTC,CASRPLNFRGETQYF
many,-,TRBV3-1,TRBJ2-3,TGTGCCAGCACCGACAGAGCTAGCACAGATACGCAGTATTTT,CASTDRASTDTQYF
-,-,TRBV10-3,TRBJ1-2,TGTGCCATCAGTGGATGGACAGCCGACGCGGTAATGGGCTACACCTTC,CAISGWTADAVMGYTF
-,TRBD1,TRBV12-3/TRBV12-4,TRBJ1-5,TGTGCCAGCAGTTTAAGACAGGGAATGAGTCAGCCCCAGCATTTT,CASSLRQGMSQPQHF
few,-,TRBV5-5,TRBJ2-3,TGTGCCAGCAGCTTGGACCCGGGTACAGGGGATACGCAGTATTTT,CASSLDPGTGDTQYF
few,-,TRBV15,TRBJ2-5,TGTGCCACCAGCATGGGGGGTGGAGAGACCCAGTACTTC,CATSMGGGETQYF
many,-,TRBV12-3/TRBV12-4,TRBJ2-7,TGTGCCAGCAGTTCGCCCCACATCGATGGATCCTACGAGCAGTACTTC,CASSSPHIDGSYEQYF
-,-,TRBV5-1,TRBJ2-3,TGCGCCAGCAGGTTTTCGGGGAGTGGCACAGATACGCAGTATTTT,CASRFSGSGTDTQYF
few,-,TRBV6-1,TRBJ1-1,TGTGCCAGCAGAATAGACCTTAACACTGAAGCTTTCTTT,CASRIDLNTEAFF
-,-,TRBV2,TRBJ2-1,TGTGCCAGCAGTGAAGGGTTCGGCAGGGACGCCTACAATGAGCAGTTCTTC,CASSEGFGRDAYNEQFF
-,-,TRBV7-2,TRBJ2-5,TGTGCCAGCAGCTTTGGACCCAAGGGAGAGACCCAGTACTTC,CASSFGPKGETQYF
few,-,TRBV27,TRBJ2-1,TGTGCCAGCAGGGGGTTACATGAGCAGTTCTTC,CASRGLHEQFF
-,TRBD1,TRBV12-3/TRBV12-4,TRBJ2-2,TGTGCCAGCAGCATCTCCGGGACAGGGGTCACCGGGGAGCTGTTTTTT,CASSISGTGVTGELFF
many,-,TRBV20-1,TRBJ1-3,TGCAGTGCTAGTCCCTCGGCAGCTGCTGGAAACACCATATATTTT,CSASPSAAAGNTIYF
many,-,TRBV5-1,TRBJ2-3,TGCGCCAGCAGCACGGGCCGTAGTGCCACAGATACGCAGTATTTT,CASSTGRSATDTQYF
few,-,TRBV7-3,TRBJ2-1,TGTGCCAGCAGCTTAATGGGCAGCGGAAGTTACAATGAGCAGTTCTTC,CASSLMGSGSYNEQFF
-,-,TRBV7-2,TRBJ2-2,TGTGCCAGCAGCTTAGCAGTTACCGGGGAGCTGTTTTTT,CASSLAVTGELFF
many,TRBD1,TRBV29-1,TRBJ2-5,TGCAGCGTCCCGGGACAGGGACACGAGACCCAGTACTTC,CSVPGQGHETQYF
-,-,TRBV7-2,TRBJ2-4,TGTGCCAGCAGCCCCGGGCCGATTAACATTCAGTACTTC,CASSPGPINIQYF
-,TRBD2,TRBV7-6,TRBJ2-3,TGTGCCAGCAGCCCACGGACTAGCGGATTGCAGTATTTT,CASSPRTSGLQYF
few,-,TRBV10-3,TRBJ2-3,TGTGCCCATAACTACTTAGACGGGACTCCGCAGTATTTT,CAHNYLDGTPQYF
many,TRBD2,TRBV27,TRBJ2-5,TGTGCCAGCAGTTTAACAGCGGGGGAATATCAAGAGACCCAGTACTTC,CASSLTAGEYQETQYF
-,-,TRBV7-9,TRBJ2-1,TGTGCCAGCAGCCCCCGCACCAGGGAAACGGTTTACAATGAGCAGTTCTTC,CASSPRTRETVYNEQFF
-,-,TRBV5-1,TRBJ1-2,TGCGCCAGCAGCCGCCCCGGAGGGGGGTATAATCGTGGCTACACCTTC,CASSRPGGGYNRGYTF
-,TRBD2,TRBV27,TRBJ2-1,TGTGCCAGCAGTTTAACTAGCGGGGGGGTTAGTGAGCAGTTCTTC,CASSLTSGGVSEQFF
few,TRBD2,TRBV27,TRBJ2-3,TGTGCCAGCAGTCTCACCGGGACTACTGCAGATACGCAGTATTTT,CASSLTGTTADTQYF
many,-,TRBV4-1,TRBJ2-2,TGCGCCAGCAGCCAAGAGAGACCAGGGGTCGGGGAGCTGTTTTTT,CASSQERPGVGELFF
-,-,TRBV5-1,TRBJ2-7,TGCGCCAGCAGCCCGCACGGGTTCTACGAGCAGTACTTC,CASSPHGFYEQYF
many,-,TRBV12-3/TRBV12-4,TRBJ2-3,TGTGCCAGCAGTTTAATCACAGATACGCAGTATTTT,CASSLITDTQYF
many,-,TRBV7-7,TRBJ2-1,TGTGCCAGCAGCTCGGACAGATACAATGAGCAGTTCTTC,CASSSDRYNEQFF
-,TRBD1,TRBV3-1,TRBJ1-5,TGTGCCAGCACCCTTGGACAGGGGGCGAATCAGCCCCAGCATTTT,CASTLGQGANQPQHF
-,-,TRBV6-4,TRBJ1-6,TGTGCCAGCAGTGTCCCCGTGGGGACACCATGGTCACCCCTCCACTTT,CASSVPVGTPWSPLHF
-,-,TRBV11-2,TRBJ1-5,TGTGCCAGCAGCTCCTCTTCCGGGACGGCGAATCAGCCCCAGCATTTT,CASSSSSGTANQPQHF
few,TRBD1,TRBV6-5,TRBJ1-2,TGTGCCAGCATTCCAACAGGGGGCGGGGCACGCTACACCTTC,CASIPTGGGARYTF
many,TRBD1,TRBV4-3,TRBJ2-7,TGCGCCAGTTCCCGGGACAGAGACTACGAGCAGTACTTC,CASSRDRDYEQYF
-,-,TRBV18,TRBJ2-1,TGTGCCAGCTCACCGTACTTTGGCGATGAGCAGTTCTTC,CASSPYFGDEQFF
many,-,TRBV12-3/TRBV12-4,TRBJ1-2,TGTGCCAGCAGTTTCTTGGGAAGTTCCTACACCTTC,CASSFLGSSYTF
-,-,TRBV7-2,TRBJ1-6,TGTGCCAGCAGCTTAGCTTGGGGGGAACCCCTCCACTTT,CASSLAWGEPLHF
many,TRBD1,TRBV5-1,TRBJ2-3,TGCGCCAGCAGCCAGGGGGCGCGTCCCCCAGATACGCAGTATTTT,CASSQGARPPDTQYF
many,TRBD2,TRBV5-1,TRBJ2-5,TGCGCCAGCAGCCACTCCGGGACTAGCGGGGTGGAGACCCAGTACTTC,CASSHSGTSGVETQYF